A selection of T cell receptor beta chains follows, all from one sample in a study of blood T cell repertoires in COVID-19. Sequencing was performed with immunoSEQ multiplex PCR; in TCRdb, only in-frame clones are kept and a portion is missing. In the table there are roughly 500,000 clones, approximately 88% of which are singletons. Sequenced: PBMCs or T cells enriched from blood (not recorded which). These receptors originate from a woman in her 40s who had recovered from COVID-19. CDR3s include the opening cysteine and the closing phenylalanine or tryptophan. D genes are given only for firm matches. Expanded clones get a size class; other rows say once, few or many, or leave the size out.

j_gene	d_gene	v_gene	abundance	CDR3nt	CDR3aa
TRBJ1-2	NA	TRBV7-9	NA	TGTGCCAGCAGCCCCCAGGGAGGGCAGGGCTATGGCTACACCTTC	CASSPQGGQGYGYTF
TRBJ2-7	TRBD1	TRBV6-5	once	TGTGCCAGCAGTTACTCAGGGACAGGATCCTACGAGCAGTACTTC	CASSYSGTGSYEQYF
TRBJ2-1	NA	TRBV9	NA	TGTGCCAGCAGCGTAGGGGGGGTACCCATCAATGAGCAGTTCTTC	CASSVGGVPINEQFF
TRBJ2-2	NA	TRBV9	once	TGTGCCAGCGGGGGCCAGGGGTTCAACACCGGGGAGCTGTTTTTT	CASGGQGFNTGELFF
TRBJ2-5	TRBD1	TRBV29-1	NA	TGCAGCGTGGACTACCGGGACAGGGGAGAGACCCAGTACTTC	CSVDYRDRGETQYF
TRBJ1-1	TRBD1	TRBV4-3	NA	TGCGCCAGCAGCGCGGGACAGGGACGAACTGAAGCTTTCTTT	CASSAGQGRTEAFF
TRBJ2-1	TRBD2	TRBV5-1	once	TGCGCCAGCAGCTTGATCGGGACTAGCAATGAGCAGTTCTTC	CASSLIGTSNEQFF
TRBJ2-7	TRBD2	TRBV4-3	NA	TGCGCCAGCAGCCAAGCCGGACTAGTCGACGACGAGCAGTACTTC	CASSQAGLVDDEQYF
TRBJ2-7	NA	TRBV6-5	NA	TGTGCCAGCAGTTACGAATGGAGGGCCTCTTACGAGCAGTACTTC	CASSYEWRASYEQYF
TRBJ2-7	NA	TRBV11-2	NA	TGTGCCAGCAGCCCCTGGGGAGCGACCCTGGACGAGCAGTACTTC	CASSPWGATLDEQYF
TRBJ1-5	NA	TRBV6-1	NA	TGTGCCAGCAGTGAAGGGGCAGGCCTCAATCAGCCCCAGCATTTT	CASSEGAGLNQPQHF
TRBJ1-2	NA	TRBV19	NA	TGTGCCAGTAGTATCAGGGGCGACTATGGCTACACCTTC	CASSIRGDYGYTF
TRBJ1-1	NA	TRBV12-3/TRBV12-4	once	TGTGCCAGCAGTTTAGCAAGGGAGACTGAAGCTTTCTTT	CASSLARETEAFF
TRBJ2-5	TRBD2	TRBV19	once	TGTGCCAGTAGTCCCGGGGGGGTCCAAGAGACCCAGTACTTC	CASSPGGVQETQYF